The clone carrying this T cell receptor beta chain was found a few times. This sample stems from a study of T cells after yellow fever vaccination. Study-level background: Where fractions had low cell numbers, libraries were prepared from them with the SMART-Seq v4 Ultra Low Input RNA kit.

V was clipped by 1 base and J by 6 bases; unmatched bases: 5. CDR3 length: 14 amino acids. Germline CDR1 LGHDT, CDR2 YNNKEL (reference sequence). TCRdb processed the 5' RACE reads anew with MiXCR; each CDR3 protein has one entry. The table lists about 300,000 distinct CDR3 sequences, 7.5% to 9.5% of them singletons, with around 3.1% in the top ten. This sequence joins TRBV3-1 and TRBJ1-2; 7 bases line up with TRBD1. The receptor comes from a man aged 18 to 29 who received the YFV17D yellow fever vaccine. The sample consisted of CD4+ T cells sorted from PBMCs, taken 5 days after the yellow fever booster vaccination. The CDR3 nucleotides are TGTGCCAGCAGCCAAGTAGACAGGGCTGATGGCTACACCTTC. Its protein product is CASSQVDRADGYTF.